This T cell receptor beta chain was sequenced during a study of T cells in Graves' hyperthyroidism and ophthalmopathy. The study, taken as a whole, reports: Most clonotypes expanded in the thyroid (above 0.001) were also present in blood.

As to this clonotype: Its antigen is currently unknown.

Authors of the study amplified TCR beta CDR3 regions from RNA transcripts. A first-round RT-PCR of the TCR CDR3 used the HTBI primer set. TCRdb passed the multiplex PCR reads through MiXCR, listing each CDR3 protein once. The sample lists hundreds of thousands of distinct CDR3 sequences, less than 15% seen once, with about 15% in the top ten. Fresh 10 ml peripheral blood yielded PBMCs. V dropped 4 bases and J dropped 3 bases, with 13 bases sitting between them. The CDR3 extends over 14 amino acids. Germline CDR1 reads SGHRS; CDR2 reads YFSETQ. The clonotype comes from a middle-aged woman with Graves' hyperthyroidism. Sequencing was carried out using blood. The genes are TRBV5-1 and TRBJ1-2, with D perhaps matching TRBD1 (5 bases). The CDR3 nucleotides are TGCGCCAGCAGCAATCCGGGACCGCACTATGGCTACACCTTC. Its translation: CASSNPGPHYGYTF.